This record covers a single T cell receptor (beta chain). Survey-level TCR beta sequencing used the immunoSEQ assay. Only in-frame clones appear in the TCRdb table, and some are missing; sequencing was by immunoSEQ multiplex PCR. The sample includes 60,000 to 75,000 clones, 90% to 95% of them seen just once. CDR3 size: 14 residues. V lost 4 bases and J 3 bases, leaving 13 bases between the germline ends. Looked up from germline, CDR1 is LGHDT and CDR2 is YNNKEL (reference sequence). The V call is TRBV3-1 (or the pseudogene TRBV3-2), the J call TRBJ2-7, with D possibly being TRBD1 (6 bases). This clonotype was obtained from a man in his forties or fifties with rheumatoid arthritis. The sequenced sample consisted of PBMCs. CDR3 nucleotide sequence: TGTGCCAGCAGCCCGCCCGGGACAAACTACGAGCAGTACTTC. Its protein is CASSPPGTNYEQYF.